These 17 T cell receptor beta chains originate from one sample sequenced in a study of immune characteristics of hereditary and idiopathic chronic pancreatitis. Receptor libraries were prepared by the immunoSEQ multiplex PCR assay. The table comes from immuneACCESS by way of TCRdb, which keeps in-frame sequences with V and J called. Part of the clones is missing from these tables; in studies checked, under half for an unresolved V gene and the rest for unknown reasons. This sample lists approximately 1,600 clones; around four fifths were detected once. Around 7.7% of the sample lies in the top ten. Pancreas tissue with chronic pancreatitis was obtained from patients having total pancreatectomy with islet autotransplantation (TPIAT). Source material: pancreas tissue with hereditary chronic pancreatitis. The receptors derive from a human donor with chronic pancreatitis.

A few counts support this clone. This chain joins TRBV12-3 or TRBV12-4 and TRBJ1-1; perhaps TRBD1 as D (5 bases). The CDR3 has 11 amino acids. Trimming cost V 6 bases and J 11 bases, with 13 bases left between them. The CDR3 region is CASRSFRDAFF. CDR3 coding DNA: TGTGCCAGCAGGTCCTTCAGGGACGCTTTCTTT.

The CDR3 region has the DNA TGTGCCAGCAGTTACCGACTAGCGGGAGGTCTCGGAGATACGCAGTATTTT. The encoded protein is CASSYRLAGGLGDTQYF. V gene TRBV6-2 or TRBV6-3 combines with J gene TRBJ2-3, with 13 bases that match TRBD2. V was pared by 2 bases and J by 5 bases, with 7 bases of the junction left unmatched. Germline-derived CDR1 and CDR2 are MNHEY and SVGEGT. The CDR3 runs to 17 residues.

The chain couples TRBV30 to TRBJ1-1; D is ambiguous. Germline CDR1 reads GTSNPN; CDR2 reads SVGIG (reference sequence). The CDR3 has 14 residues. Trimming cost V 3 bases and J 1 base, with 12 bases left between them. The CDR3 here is CAWSYSEGNTEAFF. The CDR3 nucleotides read TGTGCCTGGAGCTATTCGGAGGGGAACACTGAAGCTTTCTTT.

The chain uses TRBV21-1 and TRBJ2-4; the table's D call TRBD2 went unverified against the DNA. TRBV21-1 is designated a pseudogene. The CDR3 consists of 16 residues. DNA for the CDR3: TGTGCCAGCAGCAAAGCCAGTCGGGGAGCCAAAAACATTCAGTACTTC. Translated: CASSKASRGAKNIQYF.

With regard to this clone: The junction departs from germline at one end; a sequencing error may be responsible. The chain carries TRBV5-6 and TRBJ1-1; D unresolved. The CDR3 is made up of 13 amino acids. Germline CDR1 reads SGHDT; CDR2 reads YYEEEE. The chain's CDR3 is CASSLGWNAEAFF. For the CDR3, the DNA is TGTGCCAGCAGCTTGGGGTGGAACGCTGAAGCTTTCTTT.

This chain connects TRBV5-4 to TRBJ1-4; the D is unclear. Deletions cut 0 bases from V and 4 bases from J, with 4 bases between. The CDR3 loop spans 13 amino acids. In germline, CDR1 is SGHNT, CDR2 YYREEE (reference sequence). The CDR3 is CASSLAGNEKLFF. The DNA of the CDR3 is TGTGCCAGCAGCTTGGCGGGTAATGAAAAACTGTTTTTT.

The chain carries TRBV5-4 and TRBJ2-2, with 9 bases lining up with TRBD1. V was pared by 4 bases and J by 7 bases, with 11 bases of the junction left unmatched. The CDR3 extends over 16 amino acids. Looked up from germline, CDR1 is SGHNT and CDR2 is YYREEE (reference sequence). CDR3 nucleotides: TGTGCCAGCAGCCAGAAAGGGACAGGGATCGGCGGGGAGCTGTTTTTT. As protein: CASSQKGTGIGGELFF.

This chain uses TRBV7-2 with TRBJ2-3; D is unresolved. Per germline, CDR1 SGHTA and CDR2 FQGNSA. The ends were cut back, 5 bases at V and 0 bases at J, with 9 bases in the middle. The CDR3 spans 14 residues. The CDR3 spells CASSPQHSTDTQYF. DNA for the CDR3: TGTGCCAGCAGCCCACAGCACAGCACAGATACGCAGTATTTT. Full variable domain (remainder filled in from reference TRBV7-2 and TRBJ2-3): GAGVSQSPSNKVTEKGKDVELRCDPISGHTALYWYRQSLGQGLEFLIYFQGNSAPDKSGLPSDRFSAERTGGSVSTLTIQRTQQEDSAVYLCASSPQHSTDTQYFGPGTRLTVL.

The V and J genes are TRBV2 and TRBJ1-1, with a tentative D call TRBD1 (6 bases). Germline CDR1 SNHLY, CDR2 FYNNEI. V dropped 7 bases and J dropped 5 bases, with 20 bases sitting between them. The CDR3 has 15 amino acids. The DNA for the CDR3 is TGTGCCAGCACCTCCAGCAGGGGAAGTAAAACTGAAGCTTTCTTT. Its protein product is CASTSSRGSKTEAFF.

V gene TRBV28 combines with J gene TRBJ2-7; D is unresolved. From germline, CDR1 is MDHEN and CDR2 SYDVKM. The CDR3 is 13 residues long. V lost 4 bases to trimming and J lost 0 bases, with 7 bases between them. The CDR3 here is CASSYGPSYEQYF. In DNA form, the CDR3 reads TGTGCCAGCAGTTACGGGCCCTCCTACGAGCAGTACTTC.

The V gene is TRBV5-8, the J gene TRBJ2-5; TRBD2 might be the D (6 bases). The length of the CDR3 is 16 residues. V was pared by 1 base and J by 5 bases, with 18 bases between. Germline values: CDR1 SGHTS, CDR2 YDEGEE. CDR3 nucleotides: TGTGCCAGCAGCTTGTCCCTAGCGCCTACCGGGGAGACCCAGTACTTC. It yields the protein CASSLSLAPTGETQYF.

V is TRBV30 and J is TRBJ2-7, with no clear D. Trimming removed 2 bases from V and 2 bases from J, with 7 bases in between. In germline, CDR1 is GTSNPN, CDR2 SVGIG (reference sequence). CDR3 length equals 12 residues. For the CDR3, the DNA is TGTGCCTGGAGTCTCGGGCCCTACGAGCAGTACTTC. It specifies CAWSLGPYEQYF. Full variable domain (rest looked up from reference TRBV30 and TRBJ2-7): SQTIHQWPATLVQPVGSPLSLECTVEGTSNPNLYWYRQAAGRGLQLLFYSVGIGQISSEVPQNLSASRPQDRQFILSSKKLLLSDSGFYLCAWSLGPYEQYFGPGTRLTVT.

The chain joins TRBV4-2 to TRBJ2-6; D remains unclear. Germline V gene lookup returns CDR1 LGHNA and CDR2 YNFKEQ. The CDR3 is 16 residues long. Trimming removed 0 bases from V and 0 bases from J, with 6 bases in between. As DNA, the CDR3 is TGTGCCAGCAGCCAAGAGGCTAGCTCTGGGGCCAACGTCCTGACTTTC. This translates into CASSQEASSGANVLTF.

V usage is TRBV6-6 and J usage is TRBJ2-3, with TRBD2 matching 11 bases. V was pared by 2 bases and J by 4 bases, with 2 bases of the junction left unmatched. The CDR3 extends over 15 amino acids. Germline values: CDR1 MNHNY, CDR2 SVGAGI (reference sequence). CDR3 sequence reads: CASSYLSGGADTQYF. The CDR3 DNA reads TGTGCCAGCAGTTACCTTAGCGGGGGGGCAGATACGCAGTATTTT.

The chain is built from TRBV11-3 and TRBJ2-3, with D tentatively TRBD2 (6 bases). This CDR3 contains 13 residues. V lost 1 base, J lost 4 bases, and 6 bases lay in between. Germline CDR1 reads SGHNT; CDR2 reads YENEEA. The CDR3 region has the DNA TGTGCCAGCAGCTTAGTAGCGGCAGATACGCAGTATTTT. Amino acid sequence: CASSLVAADTQYF.

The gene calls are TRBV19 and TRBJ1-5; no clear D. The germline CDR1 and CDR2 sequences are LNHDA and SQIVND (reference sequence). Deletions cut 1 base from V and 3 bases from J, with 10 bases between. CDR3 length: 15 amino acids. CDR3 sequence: CASSIVGRANQPQHF. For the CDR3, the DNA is TGTGCCAGTAGTATAGTCGGAAGGGCCAATCAGCCCCAGCATTTT. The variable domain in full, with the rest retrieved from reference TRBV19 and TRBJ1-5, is DGGITQSPKYLFRKEGQNVTLSCEQNLNHDAMYWYRQDPGQGLRLIYYSQIVNDFQKGDIAEGYSVSREKKESFPLTVTSAQKNPTAFYLCASSIVGRANQPQHFGDGTRLSIL.

The CDR3 sequence: CASSFKFEQNNEQFF. The CDR3 coding sequence is TGTGCCAGCAGTTTCAAGTTTGAGCAGAACAATGAGCAGTTCTTC. The chain combines TRBV27 with TRBJ2-1; D gene uncertain. Trimming took 3 bases from V and 5 from J, leaving 14 bases between them. This CDR3 is built from 15 residues. CDR1 MNHEY and CDR2 SMNVEV come from the germline V gene (reference sequence).